This TCR beta chain was captured in a study of blood T cell repertoires in COVID-19. Study-wide context: There were acute and convalescent COVID-19 samples, and they came from the United States, Italy and Spain. PBMCs, B-cell-depleted T cells, or T cells were the source of the cDNA or gDNA that made up the material.

The V and J ends lost 1 base and 3 bases respectively, with 4 bases between them. CDR1 LGHDT and CDR2 YNNKEL come from the germline V gene (reference sequence). CDR3 length: 12 residues. This clone was found a few times. In the authors' methods: Using reference gene primer amplification, nucleated cell counts were estimated. Here immunoSEQ multiplex PCR was the method, and the copy in TCRdb shows in-frame clones only, minus some. V, J and clone size were drawn from that table, and D and trimming were deduced from the DNA. Of more than 250,000 clones in the sample, around four fifths were seen once. The receptor comes from a man aged 60 to 75 who had recovered from COVID-19. The V gene is TRBV3-1 (or the pseudogene TRBV3-2), the J gene TRBJ2-7, with D hard to call. The sample comprised peripheral blood. In DNA, the CDR3 is TGTGCCAGCAGCCAAGCGGGCTACGAGCAGTACTTC. This translates into CASSQAGYEQYF.